The 2 T cell receptor beta chains in this list originate from one sample, sequenced in a study of blood T cell repertoires in COVID-19. The protocol was immunoSEQ multiplex PCR, while the TCRdb copy is restricted to in-frame clones and leaves out a portion. The data hold hundreds of thousands of clones, with 75% to 90% observed a single time. Sequenced material: PBMCs or T cells enriched from blood (not recorded which). Every receptor here comes from a man aged 30-40 years who had recovered from COVID-19.

V is TRBV2 and J is TRBJ2-1, with 11 bases lining up with TRBD2. Germline V lookup: CDR1 SNHLY, CDR2 FYNNEI. The CDR3 length is 18 residues. V was clipped by 10 bases and J by 0 bases; unmatched bases: 14. CDR3 region: CAIPRSGTSGSSYNEQFF. The CDR3 DNA follows: TGTGCCATCCCTCGATCCGGGACTAGCGGTAGCTCCTACAATGAGCAGTTCTTC.

This chain uses TRBV27 with TRBJ2-2, with 9 bases fitting TRBD2. The CDR3 totals 16 residues. Germline trimming cut 6 bases from V and 0 bases from J; bases unmatched to any gene: 5. Per the germline V gene, CDR1 is MNHEY and CDR2 is SMNVEV (reference sequence). The CDR3 region has the DNA TGTGCCAGCAGCCTACTAGCGGGCGCGAACACCGGGGAGCTGTTTTTT. Protein: CASSLLAGANTGELFF.